These T cell receptor beta chains were read from a single sample in a study of beta chain features in type 1 diabetes. The method was immunoSEQ multiplex PCR; TCRdb's version includes in-frame clones alone and lacks a portion of them. The sample has more than 550,000 clones, around 15% seen once. Source material: naive CD4+ T cells from blood. The origin of the receptors is a man aged 18 to 35 with type 1 diabetes. The CDR3 runs from the conserved cysteine through the conserved F or W. The order of the fields is J gene, clone size, D gene, V gene, CDR3 protein, CDR3 DNA. D genes are given only for firm matches. Clone size is not always given. Where it is, it says once, few, many or a class for expanded clones.

>TRBJ1-1|.|.|TRBV15
CATSRDFRGVDTEAFF
TGTGCCACCAGCAGAGATTTTAGGGGGGTGGACACTGAAGCTTTCTTT
>TRBJ1-2|few|.|TRBV6-5
CASSFTTGSVPYGYTF
TGTGCCAGCAGTTTCACTACGGGCTCGGTGCCCTATGGCTACACCTTC
>TRBJ2-2|.|.|TRBV7-2
CASSFFLGGGELFF
TGTGCCAGCAGTTTTTTCCTGGGCGGCGGGGAGCTGTTTTTT
>TRBJ2-7|few|.|TRBV25-1
CASSEAQGLKNEQYF
TGTGCCAGCAGTGAGGCGCAGGGGTTGAAGAACGAGCAGTACTTC
>TRBJ2-5|few|.|TRBV7-7
CASSTAGRETQYF
TGTGCTAGCAGCACAGCCGGGAGAGAGACCCAGTACTTC
>TRBJ2-1|.|TRBD2|TRBV5-1
CASSFGGTSGIAGGEQFF
TGCGCCAGCAGCTTCGGAGGGACTAGCGGGATAGCCGGCGGTGAGCAGTTCTTC
>TRBJ1-1|.|TRBD1|TRBV14
CASSQDRDRSPEAFF
TGTGCCAGCAGCCAAGATCGGGACAGGTCCCCTGAAGCTTTCTTT
>TRBJ2-1|few|TRBD2|TRBV7-2
CASSDGLAGGSYNEQFF
TGTGCCAGCAGCGACGGACTAGCGGGAGGGTCCTACAATGAGCAGTTCTTC
>TRBJ2-1|few|.|TRBV5-6
CASSWGPTSNPSYNEQFF
TGTGCCAGCAGCTGGGGACCGACTAGTAACCCCTCCTACAATGAGCAGTTCTTC
>TRBJ1-2|.|TRBD1|TRBV19
CAGSGGASGYTF
TGTGCCGGCTCAGGGGGCGCCTCTGGCTACACCTTC
>TRBJ2-6|.|TRBD2|TRBV30
CAWINKAGGPSGANVLTF
TGTGCCTGGATCAACAAAGCGGGGGGGCCATCTGGGGCCAACGTCCTGACTTTC
>TRBJ2-5|.|.|TRBV10-3
CAISEPRGRKGVQETQYF
TGTGCCATCAGTGAGCCCCGGGGCCGTAAGGGGGTCCAAGAGACCCAGTACTTC
>TRBJ2-5|few|.|TRBV11-2
CASSAEETQYF
TGTGCCAGCAGCGCAGAAGAGACCCAGTACTTC
>TRBJ1-4|.|TRBD1|TRBV6-1
CASRTGGTGALELFF
TGTGCCAGCAGAACGGGAGGGACAGGGGCTTTAGAACTGTTTTTT
>TRBJ2-1|few|TRBD2|TRBV19
CASSVRTSGFYNEQFF
TGTGCCAGTAGTGTGCGGACTAGCGGATTCTACAATGAGCAGTTCTTC
>TRBJ2-7|.|.|TRBV4-3
CASSQDRGYEQYF
TGCGCCAGCAGCCAAGATAGAGGTTACGAGCAGTACTTC
>TRBJ2-6|.|TRBD1|TRBV28
CASSLLGQGFSGANVLTF
TGTGCCAGCAGTTTGTTGGGACAGGGGTTCTCTGGGGCCAACGTCCTGACTTTC
>TRBJ1-4|few|.|TRBV4-1
CASSQDLVGSHEKLFF
TGCGCCAGCAGCCAAGATCTAGTGGGGAGCCATGAAAAACTGTTTTTT
>TRBJ1-1|.|.|TRBV11-2
CASRGAAVKAFF
TGTGCCAGCAGGGGGGCGGCCGTCAAAGCTTTCTTT
>TRBJ2-1|.|.|TRBV5-1
CASSSLQGDEQFF
TGCGCCAGCAGCTCCTTACAGGGTGATGAGCAGTTCTTC
>TRBJ2-1|.|.|TRBV7-7
CASSPGFGGGSYEQFF
TGTGCTAGCAGCCCGGGATTTGGGGGCGGGAGCTATGAGCAGTTCTTC
>TRBJ1-4|few|.|TRBV9
CASSARPSEKLFF
TGTGCCAGCAGCGCTCGTCCCTCTGAAAAACTGTTTTTT
>TRBJ2-5|few|.|TRBV13
CASSLVGRGRETQYF
TGTGCCAGCAGCTTAGTAGGCAGGGGACGAGAGACCCAGTACTTC
>TRBJ2-3|once|.|TRBV6-5
CASTADWGVTDTQYF
TGTGCCAGCACCGCCGACTGGGGGGTTACAGATACGCAGTATTTT
>TRBJ2-7|.|.|TRBV13
CASSLWSSSYEQYF
TGTGCCAGCAGCTTATGGTCCAGCTCCTACGAGCAGTACTTC
>TRBJ1-6|.|.|TRBV10-3
CAISDPEGSPLHF
TGTGCCATCAGTGACCCCGAGGGGTCACCCCTCCACTTT
>TRBJ1-1|.|.|TRBV7-9
CASSLSQGNTEAFF
TGTGCCAGCAGCTTATCACAGGGGAACACTGAAGCTTTCTTT
>TRBJ2-5|.|.|TRBV9
CASSGNLRGYQETQYF
TGTGCCAGCAGCGGGAACTTGAGGGGGTACCAAGAGACCCAGTACTTC
>TRBJ1-6|.|TRBD1|TRBV5-1
CASSGTGNSPLHF
TGCGCCAGCAGCGGGACAGGGAATTCACCCCTCCACTTT
>TRBJ2-5|.|TRBD1|TRBV5-4
CASSPGTGLETQYF
TGTGCCAGCAGCCCCGGGACAGGGCTAGAGACCCAGTACTTC